The 19 T cell receptor beta chains in this list originate from one sample, sequenced in a study of T cells in Graves' hyperthyroidism and ophthalmopathy. Amplification targeted TCR beta CDR3 regions from RNA transcripts. RT-PCR in the first round (using the HTBI primer set) targeted the TCR CDR3. TCRdb re-called the multiplex PCR reads through MiXCR, storing one row per CDR3 protein. Of 500,000 to 600,000 distinct CDR3 sequences in the sample, less than 20% are singletons; the top ten hold roughly 47%. Sample: blood. Receptor source: a man aged 35-49 years with Graves' ophthalmopathy.

Details on this clonotype: A read error may explain this, as a much larger clone is one base away. The J gene is TRBJ2-3, the V gene TRBV6-2 or TRBV6-3; D ambiguous. Trimming took 0 bases from V and 6 from J, leaving 13 bases between them. The CDR3 is 15 amino acids. Per germline, CDR1 MNHEY and CDR2 SVGEGT. For the CDR3, the DNA is TGTGCCAGCAGTTACTCTCCGAGCTTGGGCGATACGCAGTATTTT. The encoded protein is CASSYSPSLGDTQYF.

This rearrangement joins TRBV18 to TRBJ2-7; 9 positions match TRBD2. Per germline, CDR1 KGHSH and CDR2 LQKENI. The CDR3 length is 18 residues. J lost 2 bases, V lost 0 bases, and 11 bases had no gene match. DNA for the CDR3: TGTGCCAGCTCACCACCGGGGGTAGCGGGAGTCTCCCCCTACGAGCAGTACTTC. Amino acids: CASSPPGVAGVSPYEQYF.

As to this clonotype: This is likely a read error, given that the CDR3 carries no conserved phenylalanine or tryptophan at its end. The chain employs TRBV18 and TRBJ2-3; D possibly corresponds to TRBD1 (5 bases). The germline CDR1 and CDR2 sequences are KGHSH and LQKENI. CDR3 length equals 16 residues. This CDR3 is CASSPPWQGRTDTQYS. Written as DNA, the CDR3 is TGCGCCAGCTCACCCCCGTGGCAGGGAAGAACAGATACGCAGTATTCT.

This clonotype was recorded a few times. V is TRBV5-1 and J is TRBJ2-7, with 7 bases identical to TRBD2. The CDR3 is 15 amino acids. Germline V gene data show CDR1 as SGHRS and CDR2 as YFSETQ. After removal of 0 bases from V and 7 bases from J, the junction contained 10 bases not matched to a gene. The CDR3 nucleotides are TGCGCCAGCAGCTTGGTGCTAGCGGCGGGGTATGAGCAGTACTTC. Its protein product is CASSLVLAAGYEQYF. The variable domain in full, completed from reference TRBV5-1 and TRBJ2-7, reads KAGVTQTPRYLIKTRGQQVTLSCSPISGHRSVSWYQQTPGQGLQFLFEYFSETQRNKGNFPGRFSGRQFSNSRSEMNVSTLELGDSALYLCASSLVLAAGYEQYFGPGTRLTVT.

V usage is TRBV12-3 or TRBV12-4 and J usage is TRBJ2-7, with TRBD2 matching 10 bases. Unmatched junction bases numbered 7, after V lost 6 bases and J lost 2 bases. This CDR3 contains 15 residues. CDR3 in DNA: TGTGCCAGCAGCGTCTCTAGCGGGAGTGCCTACGAGCAGTACTTC. This encodes CASSVSSGSAYEQYF.

This clonotype came up a few times. This chain joins TRBV29-1 and TRBJ1-1; no clear D. The CDR3 runs to 11 residues. Germline CDR1 SQVTM, CDR2 ANQGSEA. Trimming took off 3 bases at V and 7 bases at J, with 9 bases between the two ends. The CDR3 DNA follows: TGCAGCGTTGAGGTGGTCAGTGAAGCTTTCTTT. It is translated as CSVEVVSEAFF.

This rearrangement joins TRBV4-3 to TRBJ2-2; D unclear. V lost 3 bases and J 4 bases, leaving 6 bases between the germline ends. In germline, CDR1 is LGHNA, CDR2 YSLEER. This CDR3 spans 13 amino acids. The DNA of the CDR3 is TGCGCCAGCAGCCACCTCCTCACCGGGGAGCTGTTTTTT. It yields the protein CASSHLLTGELFF.

The CDR3 spells CASSLDLSYNSPLHF. The DNA for the CDR3 is TGCGCCAGCAGCTTGGACCTCTCCTATAATTCACCCCTCCACTTT. V usage is TRBV5-1 and J usage is TRBJ1-6; D remains unclear. The CDR3 spans 15 residues. CDR1 SGHRS and CDR2 YFSETQ come from the germline V gene. The V and J ends lost 0 bases and 0 bases respectively, with 4 bases between them.

The chain couples TRBV6-2 or TRBV6-3 to TRBJ2-7; 7 bases agree with TRBD1. This CDR3 comprises 14 residues. Looked up from germline, CDR1 is MNHEY and CDR2 is SVGEGT. The J segment lost 4 bases and the V segment lost 3 bases, leaving 6 bases of the junction unmatched. The CDR3 spells CASSYSGTAYEQYF. The CDR3 region has the DNA TGTGCCAGCAGTTATTCCGGGACAGCATACGAGCAGTACTTC.

The rearrangement links TRBV2 to TRBJ2-7, with 7 bases that match TRBD1. The V and J ends lost 6 bases and 9 bases, in that order; junction bases with no gene match: 11. Germline CDR1 is SNHLY and CDR2 is FYNNEI. The CDR3 has 13 amino acids. The CDR3 reads CASSRDEGAVQYF. CDR3 in DNA: TGTGCCAGCAGCAGAGATGAGGGGGCTGTGCAGTACTTC. Combining the CDR3 with reference TRBV2 and TRBJ2-7 gives the whole variable domain EPEVTQTPSHQVTQMGQEVILRCVPISNHLYFYWYRQILGQKVEFLVSFYNNEISEKSEIFDDQFSVERPDGSNFTLKIRSTKLEDSAMYFCASSRDEGAVQYFGPGTRLTVT.

This clonotype came up many times. The V and J genes are TRBV5-1 and TRBJ2-2; D is undetermined. Germline CDR1 reads SGHRS; CDR2 reads YFSETQ. The CDR3 runs to 15 residues. The V end lost 4 bases, the J end lost 1 base, and 11 bases lay between the germline ends. The CDR3 DNA reads as TGCGCCAGCAGCGCGCAGCCAGGGAACACCGGGGAGCTGTTTTTT. This encodes CASSAQPGNTGELFF.

This clonotype was picked up many times. The gene calls are TRBV6-5 and TRBJ2-3; D is possibly TRBD2 (6 bases). Germline-derived CDR1 and CDR2 are MNHEY and SVGAGI. The CDR3 sequence is 17 residues long. V lost 0 bases, J lost 0 bases, and 13 bases lay in between. This CDR3 reads CASSYSITSRSTDTQYF. The CDR3 region has the DNA TGTGCCAGCAGTTACTCGATTACTAGCAGGAGCACAGATACGCAGTATTTT.

The chain combines TRBV7-9 with TRBJ2-2; no clear D. Germline V gene sequence: CDR1 SEHNR, CDR2 FQNEAQ (reference sequence). Trimming stripped 11 bases from V and 0 bases from J, with 16 bases between. The CDR3 loop spans 15 amino acids. CDR3: CALIGAGTNTGELFF. The DNA for the CDR3 is TGTGCCCTCATAGGTGCTGGCACGAACACCGGGGAGCTGTTTTTT.

The chain is built from TRBV2 and TRBJ1-2, with TRBD1 matching over 10 bases. CDR3 size: 13 residues. Per germline, CDR1 SNHLY and CDR2 FYNNEI. J gave up 2 bases and V 10 bases, and 4 bases lay outside the gene matches. The CDR3 loop is CATQGQGNYGYTF. In DNA form, the CDR3 reads TGTGCCACCCAGGGACAGGGGAACTATGGCTACACCTTC.

This clonotype was recorded many times. V is TRBV7-2 and J is TRBJ1-1, with D unresolved. Germline V CDR1 and CDR2: SGHTA, FQGNSA. This CDR3 is 12 amino acids long. The ends were cut back, 3 bases at V and 12 bases at J, with 14 bases in the middle. The CDR3 DNA reads TGTGCCAGCAGCTTCGGAGGTCTCGACACTTTCTTT. Its protein product is CASSFGGLDTFF.

This clonotype was detected only a few times. The rearrangement links TRBV20-1 to TRBJ1-1; a weak D match, TRBD1 (5 bases). Germline assignment: CDR1 DFQATT and CDR2 SNEGSKA (reference sequence). V dropped 4 bases and J dropped 7 bases, with 13 bases sitting between them. The CDR3 runs 12 residues. The CDR3 loop is CSANDRGYEAFF. CDR3 in DNA: TGCAGTGCTAACGACAGAGGGTATGAAGCTTTCTTT.

This clonotype has just a few counts. V and J are TRBV4-1 and TRBJ1-5, with TRBD1 identical over 9 bases. The germline V gene encodes CDR1 MGHRA and CDR2 YSYEKL. CDR3 length equals 15 residues. The V segment lost 4 bases and the J segment 7 bases; nucleotides outside the gene matches: 8. This CDR3 is CASSRGQGGSQPQHF. For the CDR3, the DNA is TGCGCCAGCAGCCGGGGACAGGGAGGAAGCCAGCCCCAGCATTTT.

This clonotype was observed at least ten times. This chain connects TRBV6-2 or TRBV6-3 to TRBJ2-7; TRBD1 might be the D (6 bases). Per the germline V gene, CDR1 is MNHEY and CDR2 is SVGEGT. The CDR3 consists of 14 residues. V was clipped by 2 bases and J by 6 bases, with 14 bases between them. In DNA, the CDR3 is TGTGCCAGCAGTTACCTCATCCGGGACACCGAGCAGTACTTC. This translates into CASSYLIRDTEQYF.

This clonotype came up many times. The CDR3: CASSRSGGAEETQYF. The CDR3 nucleotides are TGTGCCAGCAGTCGCAGCGGGGGGGCTGAAGAGACCCAGTACTTC. The V and J genes are TRBV12-3 or TRBV12-4 and TRBJ2-5, with 10 bases matching TRBD2. The CDR3 loop spans 15 amino acids. Trimming cost V 5 bases and J 3 bases; bases outside gene matches: 6.